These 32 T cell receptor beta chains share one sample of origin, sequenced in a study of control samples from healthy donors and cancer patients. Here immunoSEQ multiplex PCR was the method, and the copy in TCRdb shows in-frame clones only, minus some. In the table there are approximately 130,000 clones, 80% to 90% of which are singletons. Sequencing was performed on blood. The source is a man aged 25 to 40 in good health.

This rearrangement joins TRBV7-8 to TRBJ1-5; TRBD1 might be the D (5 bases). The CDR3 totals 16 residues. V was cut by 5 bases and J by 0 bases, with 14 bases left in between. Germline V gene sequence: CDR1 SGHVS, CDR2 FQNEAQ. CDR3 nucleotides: TGTGCCAGCAGCGCCCAGGGTGGGTATAGCAATCAGCCCCAGCATTTT. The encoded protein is CASSAQGGYSNQPQHF.

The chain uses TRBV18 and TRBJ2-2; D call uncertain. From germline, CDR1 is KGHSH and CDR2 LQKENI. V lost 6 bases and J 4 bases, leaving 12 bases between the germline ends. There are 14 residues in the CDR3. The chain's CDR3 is CASSLRESTGELFF. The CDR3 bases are TGTGCCAGCTCCCTAAGAGAGAGCACCGGGGAGCTGTTTTTT.

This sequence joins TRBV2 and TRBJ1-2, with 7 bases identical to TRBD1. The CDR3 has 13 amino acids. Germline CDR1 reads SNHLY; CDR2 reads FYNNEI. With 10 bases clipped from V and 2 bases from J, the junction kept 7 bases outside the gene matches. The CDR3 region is CATADRSNYGYTF. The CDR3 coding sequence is TGTGCCACTGCGGACAGGAGCAACTATGGCTACACCTTC.

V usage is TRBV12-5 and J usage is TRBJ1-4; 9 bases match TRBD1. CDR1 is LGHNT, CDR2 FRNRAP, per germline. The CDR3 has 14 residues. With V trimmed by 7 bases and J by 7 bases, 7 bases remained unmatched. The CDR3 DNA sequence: TGTGCTAGTGTCAAGGACAGGGGTTTTGAAAAACTGTTTTTT. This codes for CASVKDRGFEKLFF.

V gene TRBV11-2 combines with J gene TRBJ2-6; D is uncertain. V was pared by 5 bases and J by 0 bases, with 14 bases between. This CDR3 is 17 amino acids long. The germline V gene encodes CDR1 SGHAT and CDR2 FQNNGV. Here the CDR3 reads CASSPDIISSGANVLTF. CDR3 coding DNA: TGTGCCAGCAGCCCTGACATTATTAGCTCTGGGGCCAACGTCCTGACTTTC.

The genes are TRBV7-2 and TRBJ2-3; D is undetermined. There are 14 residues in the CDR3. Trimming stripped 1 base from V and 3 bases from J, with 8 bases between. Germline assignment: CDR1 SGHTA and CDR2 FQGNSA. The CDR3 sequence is CASSLDLITDTQYF. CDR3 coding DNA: TGTGCCAGCAGCTTAGATCTGATAACAGATACGCAGTATTTT. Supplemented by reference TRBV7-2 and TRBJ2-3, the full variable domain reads GAGVSQSPSNKVTEKGKDVELRCDPISGHTALYWYRQSLGQGLEFLIYFQGNSAPDKSGLPSDRFSAERTGGSVSTLTIQRTQQEDSAVYLCASSLDLITDTQYFGPGTRLTVL.

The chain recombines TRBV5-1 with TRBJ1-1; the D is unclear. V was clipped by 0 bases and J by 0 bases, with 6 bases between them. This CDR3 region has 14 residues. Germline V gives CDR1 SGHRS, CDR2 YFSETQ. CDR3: CASSLDTLNTEAFF. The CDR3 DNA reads TGCGCCAGCAGCTTGGACACCCTGAACACTGAAGCTTTCTTT.

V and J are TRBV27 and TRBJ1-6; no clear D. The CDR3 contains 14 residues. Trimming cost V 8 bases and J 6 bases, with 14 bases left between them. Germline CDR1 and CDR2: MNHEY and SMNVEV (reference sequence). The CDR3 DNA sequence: TGTGCCAGCTCCCAATCCCTAGGTAATTCACCCCTCCACTTT. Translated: CASSQSLGNSPLHF.

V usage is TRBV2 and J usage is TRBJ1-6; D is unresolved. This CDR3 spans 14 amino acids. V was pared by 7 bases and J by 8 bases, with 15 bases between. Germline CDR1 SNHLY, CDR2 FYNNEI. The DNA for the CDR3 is TGTGCCAGCATAGAGAGTGGGCGAGATTCACCCCTCCACTTT. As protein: CASIESGRDSPLHF.

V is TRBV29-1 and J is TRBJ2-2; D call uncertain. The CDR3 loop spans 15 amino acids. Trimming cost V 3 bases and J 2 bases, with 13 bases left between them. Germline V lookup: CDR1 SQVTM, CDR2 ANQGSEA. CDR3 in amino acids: CSVDGPWGNTGELFF. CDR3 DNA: TGCAGCGTTGATGGGCCTTGGGGAAACACCGGGGAGCTGTTTTTT.

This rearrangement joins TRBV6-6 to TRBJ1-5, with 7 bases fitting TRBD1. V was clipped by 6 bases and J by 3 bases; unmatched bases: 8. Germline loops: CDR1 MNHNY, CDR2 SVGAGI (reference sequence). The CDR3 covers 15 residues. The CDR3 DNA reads TGTGCCAGCAGCAGACAGGGAAGGCCCAATCAGCCCCAGCATTTT. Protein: CASSRQGRPNQPQHF.

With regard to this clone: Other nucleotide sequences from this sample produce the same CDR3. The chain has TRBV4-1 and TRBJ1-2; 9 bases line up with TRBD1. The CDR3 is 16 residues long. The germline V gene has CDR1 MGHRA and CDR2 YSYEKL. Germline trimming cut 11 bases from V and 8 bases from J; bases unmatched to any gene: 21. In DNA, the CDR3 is TGCGCCTCCAGCCATGGGAGGGGGGGACAGGGTGAAGGCTACACCTTC. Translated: CASSHGRGGQGEGYTF.

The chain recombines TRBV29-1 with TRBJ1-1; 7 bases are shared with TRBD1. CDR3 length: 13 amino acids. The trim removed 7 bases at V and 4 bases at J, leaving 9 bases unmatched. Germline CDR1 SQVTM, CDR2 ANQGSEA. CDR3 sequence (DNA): TGCAGCGCACAGGGGAGCGAGGGCACTGAAGCTTTCTTT. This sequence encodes CSAQGSEGTEAFF.

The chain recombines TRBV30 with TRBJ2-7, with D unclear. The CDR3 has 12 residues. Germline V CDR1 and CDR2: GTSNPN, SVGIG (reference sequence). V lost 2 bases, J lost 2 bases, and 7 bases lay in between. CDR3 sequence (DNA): TGTGCCTGGAGTCCGGGTACCTACGAGCAGTACTTC. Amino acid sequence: CAWSPGTYEQYF.

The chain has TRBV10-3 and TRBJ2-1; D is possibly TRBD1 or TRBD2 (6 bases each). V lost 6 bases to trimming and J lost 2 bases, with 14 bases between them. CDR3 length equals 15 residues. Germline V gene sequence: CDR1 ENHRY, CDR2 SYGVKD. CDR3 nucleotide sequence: TGTGCCATCAGGGAGGGGGACGGACCCTACAATGAGCAGTTCTTC. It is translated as CAIREGDGPYNEQFF.

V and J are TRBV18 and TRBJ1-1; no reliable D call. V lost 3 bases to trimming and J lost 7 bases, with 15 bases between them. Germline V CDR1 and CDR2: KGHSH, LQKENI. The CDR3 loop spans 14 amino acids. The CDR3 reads CASSPKHREGEAFF. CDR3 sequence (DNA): TGTGCCAGCTCACCGAAACACCGGGAAGGTGAAGCTTTCTTT.

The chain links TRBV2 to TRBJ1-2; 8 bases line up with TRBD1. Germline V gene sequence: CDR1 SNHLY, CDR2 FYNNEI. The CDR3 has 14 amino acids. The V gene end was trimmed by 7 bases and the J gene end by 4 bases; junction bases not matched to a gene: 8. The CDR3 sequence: CASTQGAQSYGYTF. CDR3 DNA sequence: TGTGCCAGCACCCAGGGGGCGCAAAGCTATGGCTACACCTTC.

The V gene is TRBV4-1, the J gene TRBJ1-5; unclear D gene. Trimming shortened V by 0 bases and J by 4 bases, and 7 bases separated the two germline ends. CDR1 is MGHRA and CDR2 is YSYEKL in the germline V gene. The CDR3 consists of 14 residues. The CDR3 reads CASSQEGVNQPQHF. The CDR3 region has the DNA TGCGCCAGCAGCCAAGAGGGAGTGAATCAGCCCCAGCATTTT.

CDR3 sequence (DNA): TGCAGTGCCGGCGAGCAGTATGAGCAGTTCTTC. Protein: CSAGEQYEQFF. V usage is TRBV20-1 and J usage is TRBJ2-1, with D unresolved. Germline CDR1 DFQATT, CDR2 SNEGSKA (reference sequence). The CDR3 spans 11 residues. V shed 6 bases and J shed 8 bases, with 11 bases lying between them.

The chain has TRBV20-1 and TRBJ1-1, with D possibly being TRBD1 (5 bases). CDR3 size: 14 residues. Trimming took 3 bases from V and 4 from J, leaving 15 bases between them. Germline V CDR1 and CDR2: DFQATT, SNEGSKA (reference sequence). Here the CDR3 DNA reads TGCAGTGCTAGTCCGGGGCGAGGGATCACTGAAGCTTTCTTT. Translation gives CSASPGRGITEAFF.

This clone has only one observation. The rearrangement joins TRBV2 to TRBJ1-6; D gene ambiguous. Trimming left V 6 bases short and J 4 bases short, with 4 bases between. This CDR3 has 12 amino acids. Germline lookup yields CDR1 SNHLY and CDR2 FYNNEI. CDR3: CASRAYNSPLHF. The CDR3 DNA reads TGTGCCAGCAGGGCTTATAATTCACCCCTCCACTTT.

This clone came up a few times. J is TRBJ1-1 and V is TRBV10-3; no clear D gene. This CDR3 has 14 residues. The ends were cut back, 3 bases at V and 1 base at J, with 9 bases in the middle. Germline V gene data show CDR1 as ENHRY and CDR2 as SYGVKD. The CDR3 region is CAISDHSTNTEAFF. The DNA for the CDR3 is TGTGCCATCAGTGATCATTCAACGAACACTGAAGCTTTCTTT.

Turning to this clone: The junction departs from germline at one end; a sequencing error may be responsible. The DNA of the CDR3 is TGTGCCAGTAGTTGGGAGGGGGCGCAGACTGAAGCTTTCTTT. Translation: CASSWEGAQTEAFF. The chain combines TRBV6-6 with TRBJ1-1, with 7 nucleotides matching TRBD1. This CDR3 has 14 amino acids. Germline loops: CDR1 MNHNY, CDR2 SVGAGI (reference sequence).

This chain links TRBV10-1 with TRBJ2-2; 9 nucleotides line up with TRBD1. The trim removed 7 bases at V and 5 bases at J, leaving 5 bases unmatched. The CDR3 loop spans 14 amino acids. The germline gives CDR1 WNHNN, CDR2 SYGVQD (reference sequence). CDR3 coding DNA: TGCGCCAGCATGACGGGACAGGGAACCGGGGAGCTGTTTTTT. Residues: CASMTGQGTGELFF.

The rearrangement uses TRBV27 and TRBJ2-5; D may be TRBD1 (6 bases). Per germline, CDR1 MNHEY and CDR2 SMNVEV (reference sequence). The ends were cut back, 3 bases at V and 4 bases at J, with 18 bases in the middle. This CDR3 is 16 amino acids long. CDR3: CASSFSPRGRGETQYF. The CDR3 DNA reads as TGTGCCAGCAGTTTCTCCCCCAGGGGAAGGGGAGAGACCCAGTACTTC.

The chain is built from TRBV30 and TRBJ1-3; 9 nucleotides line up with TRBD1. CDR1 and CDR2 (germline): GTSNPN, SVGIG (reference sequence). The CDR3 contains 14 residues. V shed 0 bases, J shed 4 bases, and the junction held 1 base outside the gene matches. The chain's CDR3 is CAWSVQGAGNTIYF. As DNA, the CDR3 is TGTGCCTGGAGTGTACAGGGGGCAGGAAACACCATATATTTT.

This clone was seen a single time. Written as DNA, the CDR3 is TGTGCCAGCAGCTTATCGGGGGGAAAAGAGACCCAGTACTTC. Its translation is CASSLSGGKETQYF. The chain uses TRBV7-3 and TRBJ2-5; 7 bases match TRBD2. CDR1 and CDR2 (germline): SGHTA, FQGTGA. This CDR3 comprises 14 residues. V trimming: 2 bases; J trimming: 3 bases; junction bases outside the gene matches: 3.

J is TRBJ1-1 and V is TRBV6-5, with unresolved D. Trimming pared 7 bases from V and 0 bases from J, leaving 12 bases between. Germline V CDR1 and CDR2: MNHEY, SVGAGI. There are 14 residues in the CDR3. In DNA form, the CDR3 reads TGTGCCAGCACCCCCGGCGTTTTGAACACTGAAGCTTTCTTT. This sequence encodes CASTPGVLNTEAFF.

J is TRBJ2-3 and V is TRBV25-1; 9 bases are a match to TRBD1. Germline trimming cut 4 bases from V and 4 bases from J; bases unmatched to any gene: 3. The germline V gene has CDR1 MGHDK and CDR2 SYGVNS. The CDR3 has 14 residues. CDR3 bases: TGTGCCAGCAGTGGCACAGGGGGCCCAGATACGCAGTATTTT. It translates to CASSGTGGPDTQYF. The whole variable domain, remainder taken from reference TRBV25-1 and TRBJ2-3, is EADIYQTPRYLVIGTGKKITLECSQTMGHDKMYWYQQDPGMELHLIHYSYGVNSTEKGDLSSESTVSRIRTEHFPLTLESARPSHTSQYLCASSGTGGPDTQYFGPGTRLTVL.

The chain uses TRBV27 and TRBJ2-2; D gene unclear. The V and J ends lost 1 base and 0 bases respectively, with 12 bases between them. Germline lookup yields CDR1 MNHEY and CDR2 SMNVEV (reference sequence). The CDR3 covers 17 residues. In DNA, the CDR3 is TGTGCCAGCAGTTTATTTGGCTTGGCAACGAACACCGGGGAGCTGTTTTTT. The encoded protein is CASSLFGLATNTGELFF.

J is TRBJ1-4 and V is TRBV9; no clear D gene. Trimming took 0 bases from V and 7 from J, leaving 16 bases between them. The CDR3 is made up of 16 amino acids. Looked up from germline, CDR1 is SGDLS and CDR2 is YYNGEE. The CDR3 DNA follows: TGTGCCAGCAGCGTAGCGGACCGTCCGGAGAGTGAAAAACTGTTTTTT. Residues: CASSVADRPESEKLFF.

The CDR3 nucleotides read TGTGCCAGCAGTTCCCTGGGTAGCGAACCCTACAATGAGCAGTTCTTC. Translating it yields CASSSLGSEPYNEQFF. J is TRBJ2-1 and V is TRBV6-2 or TRBV6-3, with a weak D call TRBD2 (5 bases). Trimming stripped 4 bases from V and 2 bases from J, with 15 bases between. Germline CDR1 is MNHEY and CDR2 is SVGEGT. There are 16 residues in the CDR3.